These 2 T cell receptor beta chains were sequenced from one sample in a study of naive and memory T cell subsets. Both TRBC1 and TRBC2 were covered by a beta constant-region primer of two equimolar oligonucleotides. In TCRdb, the UMI-ligation and nested PCR reads were re-called with MiXCR into one record per CDR3 protein. The sample lists more than 25,000 distinct CDR3 sequences, approximately 12% occurring once. Sequencing input: effector memory CD4+ T cells from blood. The subset here: effector memory, CD45RA- CD27-. The receptors stem from a human donor in good health.

Many counts were recorded for this clonotype. The CDR3 protein is CATSDFKAGQPLAKNIQYF. The CDR3, as DNA: TGTGCCACCAGTGATTTCAAGGCGGGACAGCCTCTAGCCAAAAACATTCAGTACTTC. The chain couples TRBV24-1 to TRBJ2-4; tentative D call: TRBD1 (7 bases). Trimming left V 1 base short and J 0 bases short, with 18 bases between. Germline values: CDR1 KGHDR, CDR2 SFDVKD. The CDR3 is 19 residues long.

Many counts were recorded for this clonotype. The CDR3 DNA reads TGCAGTGCTAGAGATCTAAGGACAGGTCTAACCTTC. Translating gives CSARDLRTGLTF. The J gene is TRBJ1-2, the V gene TRBV20-1; 7 bases match TRBD1. V lost 0 bases to trimming and J lost 14 bases; unmatched junction nucleotides: 9. Germline CDR1 DFQATT, CDR2 SNEGSKA (reference sequence). There are 12 residues in the CDR3.